This paragraph covers one TCR beta chain sequence. What it binds is unknown. The data stem from a study of response to subunit inactivated influenza vaccine. Study findings and constraints: Authors suggested each seasonal influenza vaccination recruits few new T cells.

The trim removed 4 bases at V and 6 bases at J, leaving 7 bases unmatched. The CDR3 is made up of 13 amino acids. Per the germline V gene, CDR1 is SGHRS and CDR2 is YFSETQ. TCRdb fed the RT-PCR reads into MiXCR, producing one record per CDR3 protein. This sample has 450,000 to 500,000 distinct CDR3 sequences, with about a tenth found just once. The material was PBMCs from blood, obtained about 40 days after vaccination. The chain recombines TRBV5-1 with TRBJ2-7; the match to TRBD1 covers 7 bases. This TCR was sampled from a middle-aged man who received an inactivated influenza vaccine. CDR3 sequence reads: CASSLTTGSEQYF. The CDR3 nucleotides are TGCGCCAGCAGCCTTACGACAGGGAGCGAGCAGTACTTC.